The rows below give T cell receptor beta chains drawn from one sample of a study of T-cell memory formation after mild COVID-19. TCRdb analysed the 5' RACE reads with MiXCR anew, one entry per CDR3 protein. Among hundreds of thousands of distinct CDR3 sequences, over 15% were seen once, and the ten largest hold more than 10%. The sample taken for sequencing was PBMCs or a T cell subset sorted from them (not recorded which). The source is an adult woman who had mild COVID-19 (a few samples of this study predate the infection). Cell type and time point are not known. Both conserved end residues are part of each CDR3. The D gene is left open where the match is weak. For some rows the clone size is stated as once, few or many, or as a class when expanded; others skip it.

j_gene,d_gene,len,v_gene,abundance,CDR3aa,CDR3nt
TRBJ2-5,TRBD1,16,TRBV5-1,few,CASSLRLGTGQETQYF,TGCGCCAGCAGCTTGCGTTTGGGGACAGGACAAGAGACCCAGTACTTC
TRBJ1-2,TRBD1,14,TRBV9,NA,CASSVDRGQGGYTF,TGTGCCAGCAGCGTAGATCGGGGACAGGGTGGCTACACCTTC
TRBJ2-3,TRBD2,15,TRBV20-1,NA,CSAMGLAGSTDTQYF,TGCAGTGCTATGGGACTAGCGGGGAGCACAGATACGCAGTATTTT
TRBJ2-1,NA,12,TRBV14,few,CASSRPTGPQFF,TGTGCCAGCAGCCGACCTACGGGTCCACAGTTCTTC
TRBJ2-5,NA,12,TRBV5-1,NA,CASSLEFGTQYF,TGCGCCAGCAGCTTGGAATTTGGGACCCAGTACTTC
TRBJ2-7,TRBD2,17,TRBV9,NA,CASSENPQREGPYEQYF,TGTGCCAGCAGCGAGAACCCCCAGCGGGAGGGCCCCTACGAGCAGTACTTC
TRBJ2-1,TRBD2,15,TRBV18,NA,CASSPGTSIGNEQFF,TGTGCCAGCTCACCAGGGACTAGCATCGGCAATGAGCAGTTCTTC
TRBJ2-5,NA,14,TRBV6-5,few,CASSFRQGFNAQYF,TGTGCCAGCAGTTTCAGACAAGGCTTCAATGCCCAGTACTTC
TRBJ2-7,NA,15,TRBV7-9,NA,CASSSAPTVSYEQYF,TGTGCCAGCAGCTCCGCACCGACAGTCTCCTACGAGCAGTACTTC
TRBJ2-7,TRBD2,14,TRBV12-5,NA,CASGSGSSAYEQYF,TGTGCTAGTGGTAGCGGGAGTTCGGCCTACGAGCAGTACTTC
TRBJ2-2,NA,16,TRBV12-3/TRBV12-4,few,CASSLISGGGSGELFF,TGTGCCAGCAGTTTAATTTCTGGTGGGGGCTCCGGGGAGCTGTTTTTT
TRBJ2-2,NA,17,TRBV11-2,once,CASRGLKLAANTGELFF,TGTGCCAGCAGGGGTCTGAAATTGGCAGCGAACACCGGGGAGCTGTTTTTT
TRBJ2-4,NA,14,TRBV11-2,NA,CASSYGVAKNIQYF,TGTGCCAGCAGCTACGGGGTAGCCAAAAACATTCAGTACTTC
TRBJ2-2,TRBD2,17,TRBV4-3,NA,CASSQGSTGAGTGELFF,TGCGCCAGCAGCCAAGGTTCGACGGGAGCGGGGACCGGGGAGCTGTTTTTT
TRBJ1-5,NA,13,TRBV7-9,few,CASSLETYQPQHF,TGTGCCAGCAGCTTAGAGACTTATCAGCCCCAGCATTTT
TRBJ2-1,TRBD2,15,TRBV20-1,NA,CSAPDGRGDYNEQFF,TGCAGTGCTCCAGATGGGCGGGGGGACTACAATGAGCAGTTCTTC
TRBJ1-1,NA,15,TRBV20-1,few,CSARDYRRLNTEAFF,TGCAGTGCTAGAGATTACCGGAGATTGAACACTGAAGCTTTCTTT
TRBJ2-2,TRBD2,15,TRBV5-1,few,CASRSAREVTGELFF,TGCGCCAGCAGGTCGGCCCGGGAGGTTACCGGGGAGCTGTTTTTT
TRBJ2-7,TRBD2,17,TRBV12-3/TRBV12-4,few,CASSHTLAASGAWEQYF,TGTGCCAGCAGCCATACCCTCGCGGCTAGCGGAGCCTGGGAGCAGTACTTC
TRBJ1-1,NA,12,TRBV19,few,CASSRGSTEAFF,TGTGCCAGTAGTAGGGGGTCCACTGAAGCTTTCTTT
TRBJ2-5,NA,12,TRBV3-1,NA,CASSQVRKTQYF,TGTGCCAGCAGCCAAGTACGGAAGACCCAGTACTTC
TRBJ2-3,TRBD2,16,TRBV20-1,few,CSARLLAGGFTDTQYF,TGCAGTGCTAGACTGCTAGCGGGGGGTTTCACAGATACGCAGTATTTT
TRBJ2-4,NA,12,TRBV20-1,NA,CSAFRGKNIQYF,TGCAGTGCTTTTCGGGGCAAAAACATTCAGTACTTC
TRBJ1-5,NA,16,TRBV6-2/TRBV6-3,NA,CASSPTYGVYYQPQHF,TGTGCCAGCAGTCCGACGTATGGGGTTTACTATCAGCCCCAGCATTTT
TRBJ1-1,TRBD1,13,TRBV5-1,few,CASSWGGTGEAFF,TGCGCCAGCAGCTGGGGAGGGACAGGAGAAGCTTTCTTT
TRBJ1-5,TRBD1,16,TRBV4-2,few,CASSQGTGNSNQPQHF,TGTGCCAGCAGCCAAGGGACAGGGAATAGCAATCAGCCCCAGCATTTT
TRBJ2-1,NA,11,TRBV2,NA,CASEIPLAQFF,TGTGCCAGCGAAATCCCGCTAGCACAGTTCTTC
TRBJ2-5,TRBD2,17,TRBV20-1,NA,CSAPGLAGGPGQETQYF,TGCAGTGCTCCCGGACTAGCGGGAGGGCCAGGGCAAGAGACCCAGTACTTC
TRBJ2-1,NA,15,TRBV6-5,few,CASSYLSSSYNEQFF,TGTGCCAGCAGTTACCTATCAAGCTCCTACAATGAGCAGTTCTTC
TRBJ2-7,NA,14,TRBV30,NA,CAWSVLNGMYEQYF,TGTGCCTGGAGTGTATTAAACGGGATGTACGAGCAGTACTTC
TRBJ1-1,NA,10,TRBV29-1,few,CSVAVTEAFF,TGCAGCGTTGCTGTCACTGAAGCTTTCTTT
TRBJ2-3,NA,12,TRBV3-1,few,CASSQGVDTQYF,TGTGCCAGCAGCCAAGGAGTGGATACGCAGTATTTT
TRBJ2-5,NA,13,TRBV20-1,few,CSARDSTGKTQYF,TGCAGTGCTAGAGATTCCACCGGGAAGACCCAGTACTTC
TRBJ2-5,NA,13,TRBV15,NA,CATSSTSQETQYF,TGTGCCACCAGCTCCACTAGCCAAGAGACCCAGTACTTC
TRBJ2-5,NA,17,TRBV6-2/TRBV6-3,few,CASSYSFVTQVQETQYF,TGTGCCAGCAGTTACTCGTTTGTAACCCAGGTACAAGAGACCCAGTACTTC
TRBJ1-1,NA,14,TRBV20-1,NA,CSARDTGRSTEAFF,TGCAGTGCTAGAGACACAGGGAGGAGCACTGAAGCTTTCTTT
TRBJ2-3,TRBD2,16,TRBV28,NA,CASSSPGLAGSDTQYF,TGTGCCAGCAGTTCTCCTGGACTAGCGGGGTCAGATACGCAGTATTTT
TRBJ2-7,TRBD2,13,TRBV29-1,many,CSVFESGRNEQYF,TGCAGCGTTTTCGAGAGCGGGAGAAACGAGCAGTACTTC
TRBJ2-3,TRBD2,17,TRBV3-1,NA,CASSQEDAGGPPDTQYF,TGTGCCAGCAGCCAAGAGGACGCGGGGGGGCCCCCAGATACGCAGTATTTT
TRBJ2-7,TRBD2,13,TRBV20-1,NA,CSASVAGTYEQYF,TGCAGTGCTTCTGTAGCGGGAACCTACGAGCAGTACTTC
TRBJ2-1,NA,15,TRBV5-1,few,CASSLAPEYGNEQFF,TGCGCCAGCAGCTTGGCCCCTGAGTATGGGAATGAGCAGTTCTTC
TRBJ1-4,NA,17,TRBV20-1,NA,CSARDRLGGATNEKLFF,TGCAGTGCTAGAGACAGGCTAGGAGGGGCAACTAATGAAAAACTGTTTTTT